The entry below gives a single T cell receptor (beta chain) sequence along with its context. The data derive from a study of blood T cells in healthy people across ages. Alongside a J-beta primer mix, a sample-barcoded 5' primer served in a second PCR lasting 7 to 11 cycles. Each cDNA molecule, via a template-switch adaptor with 12 random nucleotides, was tagged. MiXCR was run by TCRdb on the 5' RACE reads, yielding one entry per CDR3 protein. The top ten hold 7.9% of the sample, which has roughly 1,500,000 distinct CDR3 sequences, approximately 38% seen once. After removal of 7 bases from V and 4 bases from J, the junction contained 7 bases not matched to a gene. Germline CDR1 is MNHEY and CDR2 is SVGEGT. This CDR3 has 15 residues.

Sequencing input: blood. The TCR originated in a young woman in good health. The rearrangement uses TRBV6-2 or TRBV6-3 and TRBJ2-5, with TRBD2 identical over 12 bases. The CDR3 protein is CASNPMTSGGETQYF. The CDR3 DNA sequence: TGTGCCAGCAATCCTATGACTAGCGGGGGAGAGACCCAGTACTTC.